This T cell receptor (beta chain) was documented in a study of CD8 T cells in Susac syndrome. CDR1 is MDHEN and CDR2 is SYDVKM in the germline V gene. The CDR3 extends over 14 amino acids. The V gene lost 4 bases and the J gene lost 4 bases, with 12 bases spanning the gap. cDNA came from about 0.51 to 1 ug RNA primed by random hexamers. Multiplex immunoSEQ PCR targeted 54 Vbeta and 13 Jbeta TCR beta segments. TCRdb passed the immunoSEQ multiplex PCR reads through MiXCR, listing each CDR3 protein once. Of 45,000 or so distinct CDR3 sequences detected, roughly 93% appear once; the ten largest clones hold 0.5% to 0.6%.

Sequenced material: CD8+ T cells from PBMCs. J is TRBJ2-3 and V is TRBV28; D may match TRBD1 or TRBD2 (5 bases each). This clonotype was sampled from a human donor in good health. This CDR3 is CASSSGLRADTQYF. The CDR3 nucleotides read TGTGCCAGCAGTTCTGGACTCAGGGCAGATACGCAGTATTTT. The variable domain in full, completed from reference TRBV28 and TRBJ2-3, reads DVKVTQSSRYLVKRTGEKVFLECVQDMDHENMFWYRQDPGLGLRLIYFSYDVKMKEKGDIPEGYSVSREKKERFSLILESASTNQTSMYLCASSSGLRADTQYFGPGTRLTVL.